Described below is a single T cell receptor beta chain sequence and its context. This may be a read error: a much more frequent sequence differs by one nucleotide. The time point is: patch test 1, 2 weeks after DPC sensitization. Specified treatment: therapeutic diphenylcyclopropenone sensitization with weekly scalp DPC. Extraction of total RNA was performed on unfractionated whole blood. This entry is derived from a study of human T cells and chemical hapten exposure. Study context: The study sensitized with 2% DPC on a 2 cm by 2 cm patch of upper inner arm skin.

CDR1 and CDR2 (germline): LGHNA, YNFKEQ. V lost 3 bases and J 14 bases, leaving 17 bases between the germline ends. The CDR3 is 13 amino acids. TCRdb independently ran MiXCR on the RACE reads; one entry per CDR3 protein. The sample has more than 35,000 distinct CDR3 sequences, 5.5% to 8% seen once; the top ten hold 8% to 9.5%. The source was whole blood, collected in connection with sensitization to the hapten diphenylcyclopropenone (DPC). The V gene is TRBV4-2, the J gene TRBJ2-1, with D possibly called TRBD1 or TRBD2 (5 bases each). This receptor was taken from a woman in her twenties or thirties with alopecia areata. Some clones in this sample may be carry-over from other donors' samples. CDR3 sequence: CASSQGERGEKFF. The CDR3 nucleotides read TGTGCCAGCAGCCAGGGGGAGCGAGGCGAGAAGTTCTTC.